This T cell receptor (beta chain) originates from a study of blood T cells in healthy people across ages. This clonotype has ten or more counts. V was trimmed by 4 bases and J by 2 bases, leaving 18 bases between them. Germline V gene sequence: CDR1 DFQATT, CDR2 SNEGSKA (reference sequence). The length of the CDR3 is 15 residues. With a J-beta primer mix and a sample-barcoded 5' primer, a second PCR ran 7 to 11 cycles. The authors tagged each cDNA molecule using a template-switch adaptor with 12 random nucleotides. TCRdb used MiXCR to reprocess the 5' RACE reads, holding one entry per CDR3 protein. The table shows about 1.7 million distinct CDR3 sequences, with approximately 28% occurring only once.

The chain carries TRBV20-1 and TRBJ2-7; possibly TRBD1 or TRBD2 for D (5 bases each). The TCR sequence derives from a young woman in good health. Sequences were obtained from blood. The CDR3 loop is CSANSLGVTTYEQYF. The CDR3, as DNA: TGCAGTGCTAACTCCTTGGGGGTTACAACCTACGAGCAGTACTTC.